In this sample, the clone carrying this T cell receptor (beta chain) turned up many times. Its antigen is not known. This sample is drawn from a study of T-cell reconstitution after alpha-beta-depleted transplantation in children. Study-level points and caveats: Some patients' high day-60 TCRbeta diversity was traced to surviving recipient T cells and thymic progenitors.

Germline assignment: CDR1 SGHRS and CDR2 YFSETQ. The CDR3 covers 16 residues. V lost 4 bases and J 1 base, leaving 14 bases between the germline ends. Researchers prepared the TCRbeta library using unique molecular identifiers, the study reports. One entry per CDR3 protein, called by TCRdb with MiXCR from the PCR reads. The data contain fewer than 700,000 distinct CDR3 sequences, approximately 13% of them seen just once; the ten biggest clones take up over 2%. The sequence came from a male patient younger than 18 who had a stem cell transplant for acute myeloid leukemia, so the T cells may come from the graft donor. The rearrangement links TRBV5-1 to TRBJ2-2, with no clear D. Sequences were derived from PBMCs, mostly from graft donor cells, sampled 360 days after TCRalphabeta/CD19-depleted stem cell transplant. The CDR3 loop is CASSPRVGLNTGELFF. The CDR3, as DNA: TGCGCCAGCAGCCCCCGCGTTGGGCTGAACACCGGGGAGCTGTTTTTT.